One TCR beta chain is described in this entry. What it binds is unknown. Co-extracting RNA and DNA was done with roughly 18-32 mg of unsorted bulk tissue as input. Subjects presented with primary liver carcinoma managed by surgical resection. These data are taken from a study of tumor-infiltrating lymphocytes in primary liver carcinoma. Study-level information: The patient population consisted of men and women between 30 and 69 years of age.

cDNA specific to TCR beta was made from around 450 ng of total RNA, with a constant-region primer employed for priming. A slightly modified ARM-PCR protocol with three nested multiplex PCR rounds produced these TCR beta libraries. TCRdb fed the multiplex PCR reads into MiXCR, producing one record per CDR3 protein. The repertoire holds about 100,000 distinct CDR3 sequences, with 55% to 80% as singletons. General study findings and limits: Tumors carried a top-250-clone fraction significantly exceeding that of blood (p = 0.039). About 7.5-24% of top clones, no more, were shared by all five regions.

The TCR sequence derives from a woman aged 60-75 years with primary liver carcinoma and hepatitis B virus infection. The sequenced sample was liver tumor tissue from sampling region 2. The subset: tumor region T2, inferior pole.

The CDR3: CASSHPGQAYNEQFF. The CDR3 DNA follows: TGTGCCAGTAGTCATCCGGGACAGGCCTACAATGAGCAGTTCTTC. V usage is TRBV19 and J usage is TRBJ2-1, with 8 bases aligning to TRBD1. J gave up 2 bases and V 5 bases, and 5 bases lay outside the gene matches. The length of the CDR3 is 15 residues. Germline-derived CDR1 and CDR2 are LNHDA and SQIVND (reference sequence).